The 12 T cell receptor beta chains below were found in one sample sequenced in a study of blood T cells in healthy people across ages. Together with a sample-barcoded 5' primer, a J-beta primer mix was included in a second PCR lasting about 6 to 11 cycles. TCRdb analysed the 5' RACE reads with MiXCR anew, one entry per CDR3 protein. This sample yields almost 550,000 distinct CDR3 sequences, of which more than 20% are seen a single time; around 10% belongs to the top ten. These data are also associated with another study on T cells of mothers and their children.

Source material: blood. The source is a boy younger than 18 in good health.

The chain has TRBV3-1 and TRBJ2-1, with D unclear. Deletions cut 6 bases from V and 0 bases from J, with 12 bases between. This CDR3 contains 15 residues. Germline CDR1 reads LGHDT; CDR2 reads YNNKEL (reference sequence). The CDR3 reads CASSYTPSSYNEQFF. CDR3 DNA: TGTGCCAGCAGTTATACACCGAGCTCCTACAATGAGCAGTTCTTC.

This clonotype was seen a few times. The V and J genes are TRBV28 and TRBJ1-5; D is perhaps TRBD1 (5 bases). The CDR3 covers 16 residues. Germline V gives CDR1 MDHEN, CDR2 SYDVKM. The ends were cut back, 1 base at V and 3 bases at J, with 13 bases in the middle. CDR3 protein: CASSLSARGNNQPQHF. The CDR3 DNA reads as TGTGCCAGCAGTTTATCCGCAAGGGGAAACAATCAGCCCCAGCATTTT.

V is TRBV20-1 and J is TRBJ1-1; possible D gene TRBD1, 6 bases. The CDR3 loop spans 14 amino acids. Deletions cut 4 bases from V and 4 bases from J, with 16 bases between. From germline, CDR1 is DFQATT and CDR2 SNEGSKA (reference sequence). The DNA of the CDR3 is TGCAGTGCTACCCTACAGGGAGGAGGCACTGAAGCTTTCTTT. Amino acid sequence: CSATLQGGGTEAFF.

The CDR3 here is CASSAVGGHSEAFF. CDR3 bases: TGCGCCAGCAGCGCGGTTGGGGGACACTCAGAAGCTTTCTTT. The rearrangement joins TRBV5-1 to TRBJ1-1; possibly TRBD1 for D (6 bases). CDR1 SGHRS and CDR2 YFSETQ come from the germline V gene. The CDR3 covers 14 residues. V lost 4 bases and J 8 bases, leaving 18 bases between the germline ends.

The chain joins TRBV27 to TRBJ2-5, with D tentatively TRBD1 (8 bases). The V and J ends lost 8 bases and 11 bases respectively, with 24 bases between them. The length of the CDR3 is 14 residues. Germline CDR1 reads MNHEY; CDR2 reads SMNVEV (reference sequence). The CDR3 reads CASAYGQGAGEQYF. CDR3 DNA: TGTGCCAGCGCCTACGGACAGGGTGCGGGAGAGCAGTACTTC.

DNA of the CDR3: TGTGCCAGCAGTTTCGATCGGGGGGCCCAATACGAGCAGTACTTC. Residues: CASSFDRGAQYEQYF. The rearrangement uses TRBV2 and TRBJ2-7, with a tentative D call TRBD2 (7 bases). The germline V and J ends were trimmed by 5 bases and 4 bases, with 18 bases remaining between them. The CDR3 is 15 amino acids. Looked up from germline, CDR1 is SNHLY and CDR2 is FYNNEI.

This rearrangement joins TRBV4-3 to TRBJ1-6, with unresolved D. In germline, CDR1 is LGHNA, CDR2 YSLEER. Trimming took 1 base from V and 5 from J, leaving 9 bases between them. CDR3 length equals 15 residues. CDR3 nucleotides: TGCGCCAGCAGCCAAGGTCGGTCTCATAATTCACCCCTCCACTTT. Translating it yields CASSQGRSHNSPLHF.

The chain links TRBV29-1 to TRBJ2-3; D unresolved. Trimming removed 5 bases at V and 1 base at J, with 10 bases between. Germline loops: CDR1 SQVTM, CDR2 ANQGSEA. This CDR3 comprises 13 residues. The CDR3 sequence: CSVTQTRTDTQYF. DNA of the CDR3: TGCAGCGTTACCCAGACCCGCACAGATACGCAGTATTTT.

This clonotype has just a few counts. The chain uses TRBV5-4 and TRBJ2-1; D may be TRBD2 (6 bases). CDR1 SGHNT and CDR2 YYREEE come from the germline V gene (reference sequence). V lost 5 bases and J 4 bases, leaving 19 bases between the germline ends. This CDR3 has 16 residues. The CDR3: CASSLTGTLIYNEQFF. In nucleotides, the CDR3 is TGTGCCAGCAGTTTAACCGGGACTCTTATTTACAATGAGCAGTTCTTC.

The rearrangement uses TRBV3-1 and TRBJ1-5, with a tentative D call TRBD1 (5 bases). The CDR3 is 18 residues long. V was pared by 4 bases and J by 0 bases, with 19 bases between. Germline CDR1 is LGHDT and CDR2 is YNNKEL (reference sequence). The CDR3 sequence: CASSRGLPGGYSNQPQHF. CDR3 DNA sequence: TGTGCCAGCAGCCGGGGACTCCCTGGGGGATATAGCAATCAGCCCCAGCATTTT.

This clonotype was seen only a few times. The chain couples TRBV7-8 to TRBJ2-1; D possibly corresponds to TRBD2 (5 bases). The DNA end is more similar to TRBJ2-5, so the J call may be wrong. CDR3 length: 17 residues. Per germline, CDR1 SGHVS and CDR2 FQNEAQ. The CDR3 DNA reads TGTGCCAGCAGCTCAGGATGGCGGAACGGAGGAAAAGAGACCCAGTACTTC. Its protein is CASSSGWRNGGKETQYF.

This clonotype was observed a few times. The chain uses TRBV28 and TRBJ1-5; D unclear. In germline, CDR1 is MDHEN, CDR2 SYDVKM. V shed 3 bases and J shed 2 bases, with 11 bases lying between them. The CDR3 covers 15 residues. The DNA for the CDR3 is TGTGCCAGCAGTTTTCTACCGGGCGGCAATCAGCCCCAGCATTTT. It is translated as CASSFLPGGNQPQHF.